This entry lists 19 T cell receptor beta chains sequenced from one sample in a study of Ad26.COV2.S vaccination and SARS-CoV-2 variants (dated by TCRdb to the early 2020s). The treatment or condition label for this specimen denotes: 15 to 20 received Ad26.COV2.S at low or high dose, single or two shots; a few received placebo; per-sample allocation not given. Repertoires of vaccine and placebo recipients were sequenced from samples collected on day 63 after the first injection. The protocol used for the library was the immunoSEQ multiplex PCR assay. TCRdb's version of the immuneACCESS table is confined to in-frame rearrangements and falls short of the full clone set. An unresolved V gene accounts for under half of the shortfall where checked; the remainder is of unknown origin. The table for this sample lists more than 300,000 clones; about 88% of them were counted only once. Approximately 5.9% of the sample belongs to the ten largest clones.

Here the sequenced sample was peripheral blood, taken in a trial of Ad26.COV2.S vaccine versus placebo. These receptors were taken from a person aged 18-65 years who received the Ad26.COV2.S COVID-19 vaccine or a placebo.

V usage is TRBV9 and J usage is TRBJ1-2; D is possibly TRBD1 (5 bases). V was trimmed by 0 bases and J by 3 bases, leaving 18 bases between them. This CDR3 comprises 17 residues. Germline lookup yields CDR1 SGDLS and CDR2 YYNGEE. CDR3 bases: TGTGCCAGCAGCGTAGAGGCCGGGGGTAGATATGACTATGGCTACACCTTC. Residues: CASSVEAGGRYDYGYTF. Filled out from reference TRBV9 and TRBJ1-2, the complete variable domain reads DSGVTQTPKHLITATGQRVTLRCSPRSGDLSVYWYQQSLDQGLQFLIQYYNGEERAKGNILERFSAQQFPDLHSELNLSSLELGDSALYFCASSVEAGGRYDYGYTFGSGTRLTVV.

The rearrangement uses TRBV6-2 or TRBV6-3 and TRBJ1-6; no clear D gene. The CDR3 length is 17 residues. CDR1 is MNHEY, CDR2 SVGEGT, per germline. Deletions cut 4 bases from V and 0 bases from J, with 13 bases between. Here the CDR3 reads CASSFGSASSYNSPLHF. DNA for the CDR3: TGTGCCAGCAGTTTCGGGAGTGCAAGCTCCTATAATTCACCCCTCCACTTT.

The genes are TRBV7-3 and TRBJ1-1; tentative D call: TRBD1 (6 bases). Germline V gene data show CDR1 as SGHTA and CDR2 as FQGTGA. The CDR3 has 14 amino acids. The ends were cut back, 5 bases at V and 4 bases at J, with 14 bases in the middle. The CDR3 here is CASSLQQGVTEAFF. The CDR3 DNA follows: TGTGCCAGCAGCCTGCAACAGGGAGTCACTGAAGCTTTCTTT.

V is TRBV28 and J is TRBJ2-4; 7 nucleotides agree with TRBD2. J was trimmed by 8 bases and V by 5 bases; bases with no gene match: 3. Germline lookup yields CDR1 MDHEN and CDR2 SYDVKM. The CDR3 totals 12 residues. CDR3 DNA sequence: TGTGCCAGCAGTCTAGGGAGGGACATTCAGTACTTC. Translating it yields CASSLGRDIQYF.

The chain employs TRBV4-2 and TRBJ2-7, with 9 bases aligning to TRBD1. J lost 3 bases, V lost 0 bases, and 9 bases had no gene match. CDR1 is LGHNA and CDR2 is YNFKEQ in the germline V gene. The CDR3 spans 17 residues. The CDR3 DNA reads as TGTGCCAGCAGCCAAGATGGATACCGGGACAGGGTCTACGAGCAGTACTTC. This sequence encodes CASSQDGYRDRVYEQYF.

The rearrangement links TRBV28 to TRBJ1-5; D may be TRBD1 (6 bases). Germline V gene sequence: CDR1 MDHEN, CDR2 SYDVKM. The CDR3 is made up of 18 amino acids. V shed 1 base and J shed 1 base, with 17 bases lying between them. Here the CDR3 reads CASSLSMVGAGSNQPQHF. The CDR3, as DNA: TGTGCCAGCAGTTTATCGATGGTGGGGGCAGGAAGCAATCAGCCCCAGCATTTT.

The rearrangement links TRBV5-1 to TRBJ2-1; TRBD1 matches at 9 bases. Germline V lookup: CDR1 SGHRS, CDR2 YFSETQ. There are 12 residues in the CDR3. The V segment lost 6 bases and the J segment 9 bases; nucleotides outside the gene matches: 4. CDR3 protein: CASTGQGGEQFF. The CDR3 nucleotides are TGCGCCAGCACGGGACAGGGCGGTGAGCAGTTCTTC.

This clone came up once. This sequence joins TRBV5-1 and TRBJ2-5, with D uncertain. From germline, CDR1 is SGHRS and CDR2 YFSETQ. The length of the CDR3 is 14 residues. Between the trimmed V and J ends, which lost 0 bases and 2 bases, there was a span of 8 bases. CDR3 DNA: TGCGCCAGCAGCTTGGCCGGGTATCAAGAGACCCAGTACTTC. Protein sequence: CASSLAGYQETQYF.

The V and J genes are TRBV2 and TRBJ2-7; 8 positions match TRBD2. J lost 6 bases, V lost 4 bases, and 11 bases had no gene match. The CDR3 covers 15 residues. In germline, CDR1 is SNHLY, CDR2 FYNNEI. The CDR3 DNA reads TGTGCCAGCAGTGGGAGAGAACGGGGGGGCCCCGAGCAGTACTTC. Residues: CASSGRERGGPEQYF.

This clone was detected only a few times. V and J are TRBV7-2 and TRBJ2-7; D not certain. Germline CDR1 SGHTA, CDR2 FQGNSA. Trimming removed 8 bases from V and 5 bases from J, with 16 bases in between. The CDR3 extends over 13 amino acids. CDR3 bases: TGTGCCAGCGGCCTACTTGGGTCTCACGAGCAGTACTTC. Its translation: CASGLLGSHEQYF.

J is TRBJ1-1 and V is TRBV28, with TRBD1 matching over 7 bases. CDR1 is MDHEN, CDR2 SYDVKM, per germline. The length of the CDR3 is 14 residues. V was pared by 3 bases and J by 5 bases, with 6 bases of the junction left unmatched. The CDR3 is CASSLRQGWTEAFF. CDR3 nucleotide sequence: TGTGCCAGCAGTTTGCGACAGGGATGGACTGAAGCTTTCTTT. The complete variable domain, with remaining parts taken from reference TRBV28 and TRBJ1-1, reads DVKVTQSSRYLVKRTGEKVFLECVQDMDHENMFWYRQDPGLGLRLIYFSYDVKMKEKGDIPEGYSVSREKKERFSLILESASTNQTSMYLCASSLRQGWTEAFFGQGTRLTVV.

J is TRBJ2-1 and V is TRBV6-2 or TRBV6-3; tentatively, D is TRBD1 (5 bases). This CDR3 spans 12 amino acids. The V gene's germline CDR1 is MNHEY and CDR2 SVGEGT. Trimming stripped 6 bases from V and 9 bases from J, with 12 bases between. CDR3 coding DNA: TGTGCCAGCAGCCCCAACGACAGTGAGCAGTTCTTC. This codes for CASSPNDSEQFF.

In this sample, this clone turned up once. This rearrangement joins TRBV24-1 to TRBJ2-1; D may be TRBD2 (7 bases). CDR3 length: 18 residues. Germline V gene lookup returns CDR1 KGHDR and CDR2 SFDVKD. V lost 4 bases and J lost 6, with 24 bases in between. This CDR3 is CATSDTGGGGSSPNEQFF. The DNA of the CDR3 is TGTGCCACCAGTGACACTGGGGGGGGCGGGTCCAGCCCCAATGAGCAGTTCTTC.

The genes are TRBV9 and TRBJ1-6, with a possible D match to TRBD1 (6 bases). Trimming shortened V by 3 bases and J by 5 bases, and 18 bases separated the two germline ends. The germline CDR1 and CDR2 sequences are SGDLS and YYNGEE. The CDR3 length is 17 residues. The CDR3 region is CASSARGGGNDNSPLHF. The CDR3 DNA sequence: TGTGCCAGCAGCGCACGAGGGGGGGGAAATGATAATTCACCCCTCCACTTT.

V usage is TRBV7-9 and J usage is TRBJ1-1, with 11 bases aligning to TRBD1. From germline, CDR1 is SEHNR and CDR2 FQNEAQ (reference sequence). J was trimmed by 5 bases and V by 11 bases; bases with no gene match: 7. The CDR3 has 13 residues. This chain's CDR3 is CAFKDRGRTEAFF. In DNA, the CDR3 is TGTGCCTTTAAGGACAGGGGGCGGACTGAAGCTTTCTTT.

This clone was seen a single time. V gene TRBV11-2 combines with J gene TRBJ2-7; D remains ambiguous. Germline lookup yields CDR1 SGHAT and CDR2 FQNNGV. V lost 5 bases to trimming and J lost 5 bases, with 13 bases between them. The CDR3 spans 13 residues. The CDR3 loop is CASSPGRSHEQYF. CDR3 sequence (DNA): TGTGCCAGCAGCCCGGGTCGGAGCCACGAGCAGTACTTC. Supplemented by reference TRBV11-2 and TRBJ2-7, the full variable domain reads EAGVAQSPRYKIIEKRQSVAFWCNPISGHATLYWYQQILGQGPKLLIQFQNNGVVDDSQLPKDRFSAERLKGVDSTLKIQPAKLEDSAVYLCASSPGRSHEQYFGPGTRLTVT.

The chain carries TRBV19 and TRBJ1-3; 7 positions agree with TRBD1. Germline V gene lookup returns CDR1 LNHDA and CDR2 SQIVND (reference sequence). Trimming at V came to 8 bases and at J to 0 bases, leaving 10 bases not matched to a gene. This CDR3 has 16 amino acids. In DNA form, the CDR3 reads TGTGCCAGTGTACAGGGGTACAAGACCTCTGGAAACACCATATATTTT. Translated: CASVQGYKTSGNTIYF.

This rearrangement joins TRBV7-9 to TRBJ2-7, with unresolved D. V was shortened by 5 bases and J by 0 bases, with 11 bases between the two germline ends. In germline, CDR1 is SEHNR, CDR2 FQNEAQ (reference sequence). The CDR3 spans 14 residues. CDR3 loop: CASSPTTSSYEQYF. DNA for the CDR3: TGTGCCAGCAGCCCCACTACGAGCTCCTACGAGCAGTACTTC.

The chain combines TRBV4-1 with TRBJ2-1; D is possibly TRBD2 (5 bases). The V gene's germline CDR1 is MGHRA and CDR2 YSYEKL. Trimming left V 1 base short and J 0 bases short, with 13 bases between. This CDR3 contains 17 residues. The CDR3 DNA follows: TGCGCCAGCAGCCAAGGATCCAGCGGAAGCTCCTACAATGAGCAGTTCTTC. Translated: CASSQGSSGSSYNEQFF.